This entry is about one T cell receptor beta chain. Sequence at one end of the junction differs from germline and may be a read error. The sample is drawn from a study of blood T cell repertoires in COVID-19. Study information: Italy, Spain and the United States were the sources of the convalescent and acute COVID-19 samples.

The CDR3 loop spans 14 amino acids. Germline V gene sequence: CDR1 MNHEY, CDR2 SMNVEV (reference sequence). The study recruited people aged roughly 18 to 89 years across around 23 US areas. Donors were grouped by their self-reported clinical history. Original processing methods: Amplified reference gene primers provided the basis for estimating nucleated cell counts. Some clones are missing from TCRdb's copy, which holds only in-frame ones; the method was immunoSEQ multiplex PCR. V and J calls plus clone size are reproduced from that table; the DNA served to infer D and trimming. This sample carries about 250,000 clones, more than 75% of them seen once, and the ten largest clones take 15% to 19%.

The chain links TRBV27 to TRBJ1-5; D gene ambiguous. Sequencing was done on a sample of PBMCs or T cells enriched from blood (not recorded which). This clonotype was obtained from a man aged 18 to 29 who had recovered from COVID-19. The CDR3 loop reads CASSPHGINRPQHF. DNA for the CDR3: TGTGCCAGCAGTCCACACGGGATTAATCGGCCCCAGCATTTT.